The source of this TCR beta chain is a study of blood T cell repertoires in COVID-19. Repertoires were generated with immunoSEQ multiplex PCR, while TCRdb's copy carries only in-frame clones and drops some. The sample lists about 300,000 clones, less than 85% occurring once. The sequenced sample consisted of PBMCs or T cells enriched from blood (not recorded which). The TCR sequence derives from a woman aged 25 to 39 who had been exposed to COVID-19.

The CDR3 protein is CASSRTSGRDDEQFF. The CDR3 DNA is TGTGCCAGCTCCCGGACTAGCGGGAGGGATGATGAGCAGTTCTTC. This chain links TRBV18 with TRBJ2-1, with 15 bases fitting TRBD2. V was pared by 6 bases and J by 8 bases, with 5 bases of the junction left unmatched. Germline values: CDR1 KGHSH, CDR2 LQKENI. The CDR3 is 15 amino acids.